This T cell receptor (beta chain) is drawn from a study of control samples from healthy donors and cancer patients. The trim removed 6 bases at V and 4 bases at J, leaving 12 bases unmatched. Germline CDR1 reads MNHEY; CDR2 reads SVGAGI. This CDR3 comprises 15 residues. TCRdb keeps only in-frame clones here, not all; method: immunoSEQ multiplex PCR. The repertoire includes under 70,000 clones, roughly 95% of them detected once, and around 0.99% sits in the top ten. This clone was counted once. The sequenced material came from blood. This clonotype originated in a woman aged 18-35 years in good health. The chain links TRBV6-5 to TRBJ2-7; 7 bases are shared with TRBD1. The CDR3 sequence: CASRPSGQIIYEQYF. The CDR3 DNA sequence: TGTGCCAGCAGACCCTCGGGACAGATAATATACGAGCAGTACTTC.